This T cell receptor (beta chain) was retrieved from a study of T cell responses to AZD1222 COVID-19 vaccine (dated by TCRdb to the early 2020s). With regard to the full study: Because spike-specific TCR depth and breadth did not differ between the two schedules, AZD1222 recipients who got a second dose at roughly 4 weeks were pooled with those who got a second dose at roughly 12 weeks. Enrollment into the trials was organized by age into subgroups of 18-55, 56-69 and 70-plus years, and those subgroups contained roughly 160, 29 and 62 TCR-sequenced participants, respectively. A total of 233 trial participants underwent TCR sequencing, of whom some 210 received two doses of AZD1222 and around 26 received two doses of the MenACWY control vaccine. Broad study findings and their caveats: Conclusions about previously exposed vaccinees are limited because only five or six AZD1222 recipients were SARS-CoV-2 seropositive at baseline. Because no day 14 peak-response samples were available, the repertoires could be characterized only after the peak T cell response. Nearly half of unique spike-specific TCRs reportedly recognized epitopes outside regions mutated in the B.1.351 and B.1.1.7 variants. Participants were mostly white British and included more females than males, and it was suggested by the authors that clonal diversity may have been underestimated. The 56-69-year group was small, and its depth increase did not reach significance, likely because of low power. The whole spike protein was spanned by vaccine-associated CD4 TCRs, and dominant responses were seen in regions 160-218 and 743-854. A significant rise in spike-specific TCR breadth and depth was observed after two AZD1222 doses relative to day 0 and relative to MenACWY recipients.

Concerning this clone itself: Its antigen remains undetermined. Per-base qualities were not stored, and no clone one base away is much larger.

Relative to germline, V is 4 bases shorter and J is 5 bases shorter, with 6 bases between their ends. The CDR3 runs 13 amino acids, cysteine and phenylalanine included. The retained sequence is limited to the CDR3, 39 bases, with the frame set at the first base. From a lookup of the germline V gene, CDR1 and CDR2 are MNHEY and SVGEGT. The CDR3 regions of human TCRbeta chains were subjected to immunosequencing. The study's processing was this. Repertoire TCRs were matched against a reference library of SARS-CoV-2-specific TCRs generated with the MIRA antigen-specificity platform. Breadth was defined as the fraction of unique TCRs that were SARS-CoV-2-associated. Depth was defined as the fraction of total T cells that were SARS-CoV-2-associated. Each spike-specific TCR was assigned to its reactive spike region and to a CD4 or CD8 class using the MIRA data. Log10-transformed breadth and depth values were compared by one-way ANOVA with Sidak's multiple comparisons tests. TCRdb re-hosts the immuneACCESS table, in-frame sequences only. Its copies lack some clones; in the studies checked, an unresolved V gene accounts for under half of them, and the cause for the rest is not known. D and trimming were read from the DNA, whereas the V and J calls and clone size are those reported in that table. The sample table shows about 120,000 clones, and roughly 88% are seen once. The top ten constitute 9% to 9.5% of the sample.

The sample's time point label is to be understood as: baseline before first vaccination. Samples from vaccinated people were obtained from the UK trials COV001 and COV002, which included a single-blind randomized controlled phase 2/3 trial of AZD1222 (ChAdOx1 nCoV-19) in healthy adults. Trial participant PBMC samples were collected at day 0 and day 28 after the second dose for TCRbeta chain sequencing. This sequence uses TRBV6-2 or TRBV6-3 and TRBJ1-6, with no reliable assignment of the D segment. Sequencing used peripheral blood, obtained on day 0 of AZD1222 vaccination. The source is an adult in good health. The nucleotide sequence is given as TGTGCCAGCAGTTTGGCACATAATTCACCCCTCCACTTT. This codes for CASSLAHNSPLHF.